This TCR beta chain emerged from a study of blood T cell repertoires in COVID-19. Under the authors' procedure: Estimated nucleated cell counts came from reference gene primer amplification. The protocol was immunoSEQ multiplex PCR, while the TCRdb copy is restricted to in-frame clones and leaves out a portion. V, J and clone size are taken as reported in that table, and D and trimming were inferred from the DNA itself. The sample has some 120,000 clones, roughly 81% seen once. The CDR3 covers 14 residues. In germline, CDR1 is SGHRS, CDR2 YFSETQ. V lost 3 bases, J lost 10 bases, and 10 bases stayed unmatched.

The J gene is TRBJ1-2, the V gene TRBV5-1, with 9 bases fitting TRBD1. This clonotype was sampled from a middle-aged man with acute or convalescent COVID-19. Source material: peripheral blood. The CDR3 sequence: CASSSSTGGIDYTF. CDR3 DNA sequence: TGCGCCAGCAGCTCCTCGACAGGGGGTATTGACTACACCTTC.